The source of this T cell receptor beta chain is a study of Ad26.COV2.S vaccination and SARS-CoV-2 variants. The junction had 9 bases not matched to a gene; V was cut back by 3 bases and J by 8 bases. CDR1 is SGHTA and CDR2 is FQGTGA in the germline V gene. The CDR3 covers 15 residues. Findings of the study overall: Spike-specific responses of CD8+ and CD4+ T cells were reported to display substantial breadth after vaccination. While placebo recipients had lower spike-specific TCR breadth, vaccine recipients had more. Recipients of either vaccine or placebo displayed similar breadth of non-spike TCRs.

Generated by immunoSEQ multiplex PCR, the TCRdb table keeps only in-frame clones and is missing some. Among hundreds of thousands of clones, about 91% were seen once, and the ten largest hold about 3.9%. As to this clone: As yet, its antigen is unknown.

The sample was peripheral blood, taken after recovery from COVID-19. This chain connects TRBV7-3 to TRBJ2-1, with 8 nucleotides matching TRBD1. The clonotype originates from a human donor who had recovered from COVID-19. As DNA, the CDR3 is TGTGCCAGCAGCTTGCAAGGACAGGGCGTGGATGAGCAGTTCTTC. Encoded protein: CASSLQGQGVDEQFF.